Listed below are T cell receptor beta chains from one sample, sequenced in a study of Ad26.COV2.S vaccination and SARS-CoV-2 variants. Produced via immunoSEQ multiplex PCR; TCRdb's table is partial and in-frame only. The data contain some 370,000 clones, around 82% of them seen just once; the ten biggest clones take up about 7.4%. The specimen was peripheral blood, collected in a trial of Ad26.COV2.S vaccine versus placebo. Receptor source: a person aged 18-60 years who received the Ad26.COV2.S COVID-19 vaccine or a placebo. Both conserved end residues are trimmed from each CDR3.

V: TRBV5-5; CDR3: ASSLVSGNTIY
V: TRBV7-9; CDR3: ASSLSGTGLFPTQY
V: TRBV18; CDR3: ASSPRQGNYGYT
V: TRBV5-1; CDR3: ASSLDNRHFNEQF
V: TRBV6-5; CDR3: ASSRDGQTGSPLH
V: TRBV19; CDR3: ASSPGDRRTNIDYGYT
V: TRBV11-3; CDR3: ASSSAMETQY
V: TRBV24-1; CDR3: ATSDGTDPFGGEQY
V: TRBV23-1; CDR3: ASTQDMPYEQY
V: TRBV4-2; CDR3: ASSQDRNQPQH
V: TRBV9; CDR3: ASSHSRGTGGTGELF
V: TRBV30; CDR3: AWSVWPAATTDTQY
V: TRBV18; CDR3: ASSPRGLSEGAF
V: TRBV6-5; CDR3: ASSYGQGSHEQY
V: TRBV7-2; CDR3: ASSLIQGGNSPLH
V: TRBV6-6; CDR3: ASSYRRREAYEQY
V: TRBV18; CDR3: ASSPSQGLFYGYT
V: TRBV19; CDR3: ASSSGHLARAPAEQY
V: TRBV5-5; CDR3: ASSKAGTSLEQY
V: TRBV18; CDR3: ASSPLEDNVIHTQY
V: TRBV5-8; CDR3: ASSLGVGTVLQETQY
V: TRBV27; CDR3: ASTVVGGDVTEAF
V: TRBV10-3; CDR3: AIATQGAETQY
V: TRBV7-9; CDR3: ASSLDEGQPHVEQF
V: TRBV29-1; CDR3: SVLRDYNEQF
V: TRBV29-1; CDR3: SVSLRDGDSGANVLT
V: TRBV7-2; CDR3: ASSLQGPAFSNQPQH
V: TRBV4-3; CDR3: ASSRRDNEKLF
V: TRBV19; CDR3: ASSTHYGYT
V: TRBV4-2; CDR3: ASSLAKGDRDSPLH
V: TRBV4-2; CDR3: ASSRGSDFNYGYT
V: TRBV4-1; CDR3: ASSQPVKGRNSPLH
V: TRBV19; CDR3: ASSTPWGTAPYGYT
V: TRBV27; CDR3: ASSLRVSPDRGGGFHSPLH
V: TRBV5-4; CDR3: ASSFPGAKGDTQY
V: TRBV5-1; CDR3: ASTSIAGDGGELF
V: TRBV7-9; CDR3: ASSLRRGQGGETQY
V: TRBV5-6; CDR3: ASKSRGRGETQY
V: TRBV6-5; CDR3: ASSYGRISTEAF
V: TRBV27; CDR3: ASSLVPNTEAF
V: TRBV5-6; CDR3: ASSFSTASYEQY
V: TRBV30; CDR3: AWSVPGLSYT